The clone carrying this TCR beta chain has at least ten counts. The data derive from a study of identical twins. V lost 6 bases, J lost 1 base, and 9 bases lay in between. CDR3 length: 13 amino acids. Germline CDR1 is MNHEY and CDR2 is SVGEGT. TCRdb reprocessed the 5' RACE reads via MiXCR and lists one record per CDR3 protein. The sample consists of about 150,000 distinct CDR3 sequences, under 4.5% of them appearing once. The sequence was obtained from a man between 18 and 29 years old in good health. The sample was memory T cells sorted from blood. The rearrangement joins TRBV6-2 or TRBV6-3 to TRBJ1-1; D unresolved. The CDR3 spells CASSTDGNTEAFF. The CDR3 nucleotides are TGTGCCAGCAGCACTGACGGGAACACTGAAGCTTTCTTT.